This is a list of T cell receptor beta chains from one sample in a study of blood T cells in healthy people across ages. MiXCR, applied by TCRdb to the 5' RACE reads, yields one record per CDR3 protein. Among roughly 1.5 million distinct CDR3 sequences, 35% to 45% were seen once, and the ten largest hold about 4.1%. The sequenced sample was blood. The receptor source for this set is a woman aged 18-29 years in good health. Both conserved end residues are part of each CDR3. A D gene is named only where the DNA matches it firmly. Only part of the rows carry a size: once, few, many, or a class if the clone is expanded.

>TRBJ2-1|14|TRBD2|few|TRBV28
CASSLISGDNEQFF
TGTGCCAGCAGTTTGATTAGCGGGGACAATGAGCAGTTCTTC
>TRBJ1-2|14|.|few|TRBV29-1
CSVGGQLLSYGYTF
TGCAGCGTTGGCGGACAGCTACTCTCCTATGGCTACACCTTC
>TRBJ1-1|13|.|few|TRBV15
CATSSRGSTEAFF
TGTGCCACCAGCAGCAGGGGCTCCACTGAAGCTTTCTTT
>TRBJ2-1|13|.|.|TRBV6-4
CASSDSDNNEQFF
TGTGCCAGCAGTGACTCGGACAACAATGAGCAGTTCTTC
>TRBJ1-1|17|.|few|TRBV7-9
CASSLIAQPKRNTEAFF
TGTGCCAGCAGCTTAATCGCTCAGCCTAAGCGGAACACTGAAGCTTTCTTT
>TRBJ2-1|19|.|.|TRBV4-3
CASSQESLGGEGSYNEQFF
TGCGCCAGCAGCCAAGAATCTCTCGGGGGAGAAGGCTCCTACAATGAGCAGTTCTTC
>TRBJ2-3|13|.|.|TRBV4-3
CASSHPVGDTQYF
TGCGCCAGCAGCCATCCGGTCGGAGATACGCAGTATTTT
>TRBJ2-2|16|TRBD2|.|TRBV11-2
CASSLESGTNTGELFF
TGTGCCAGCAGCTTAGAGAGCGGGACGAACACCGGGGAGCTGTTTTTT
>TRBJ2-3|13|.|many|TRBV27
CASSYRTRDTQYF
TGTGCCAGCAGTTACAGAACTAGAGATACGCAGTATTTT
>TRBJ2-7|17|.|few|TRBV4-2
CASSQDGWGRSYNEQYF
TGTGCCAGCAGCCAAGATGGGTGGGGGAGGTCCTACAATGAGCAGTACTTC
>TRBJ2-3|15|.|many|TRBV10-3
CAIRASAPSTDTQYF
TGTGCCATCAGGGCTAGCGCTCCTAGCACAGATACGCAGTATTTT
>TRBJ2-3|14|TRBD2|few|TRBV2
CASAAGLAGDTQYF
TGTGCCAGTGCTGCGGGACTAGCGGGAGATACGCAGTATTTT
>TRBJ1-2|13|.|.|TRBV4-1
CASRQAGVDGYTF
TGCGCCAGCAGACAAGCCGGGGTGGATGGCTACACCTTC
>TRBJ2-1|14|.|.|TRBV18
CASSPPTGRTEQFF
TGTGCCAGCTCACCACCAACAGGGCGGACTGAGCAGTTCTTC
>TRBJ2-5|12|.|.|TRBV2
CASSPNLLGQYF
TGTGCCAGCAGTCCAAACCTCCTCGGGCAGTACTTC
>TRBJ2-5|14|.|.|TRBV7-2
CASQRGGVPETQYF
TGTGCCAGCCAGAGAGGAGGAGTTCCAGAGACCCAGTACTTC
>TRBJ2-1|15|.|.|TRBV29-1
CSVSSGLTSYNEQFF
TGCAGCGTTTCTAGTGGGTTAACGTCCTACAATGAGCAGTTCTTC
>TRBJ2-7|16|TRBD1|few|TRBV4-3
CASSQDPTGVSYEQYF
TGCGCCAGCAGCCAAGATCCCACAGGGGTATCCTACGAGCAGTACTTC
>TRBJ2-1|13|.|.|TRBV11-2
CASNTGIYNEQFF
TGTGCCAGCAATACGGGAATCTACAATGAGCAGTTCTTC
>TRBJ2-2|17|.|.|TRBV12-3/TRBV12-4
CASSLVLGGRDTGELFF
TGTGCCAGCAGTTTAGTTTTGGGGGGTCGCGACACCGGGGAGCTGTTTTTT
>TRBJ2-1|13|TRBD2|.|TRBV20-1
CSGGLAGLNEQFF
TGCAGTGGGGGACTAGCGGGTCTCAATGAGCAGTTCTTC
>TRBJ1-1|13|.|many|TRBV9
CASSVDSNTEAFF
TGTGCCAGCAGCGTAGATTCTAACACTGAAGCTTTCTTT
>TRBJ2-7|15|.|.|TRBV6-5
CASSYSRDGAHEQYF
TGTGCCAGCAGTTACTCGAGGGACGGTGCCCACGAGCAGTACTTC
>TRBJ2-1|13|TRBD1|.|TRBV2
CARDRGPYNEQFF
TGTGCCAGAGACAGGGGTCCCTACAATGAGCAGTTCTTC
>TRBJ2-3|15|.|few|TRBV20-1
CSATDPKARTDTQYF
TGCAGTGCTACGGACCCGAAAGCCCGCACAGATACGCAGTATTTT
>TRBJ1-2|13|.|few|TRBV9
CASNRDFSYGYTF
TGTGCCAGCAACCGGGACTTCTCATATGGCTACACCTTC
>TRBJ2-7|13|.|.|TRBV6-5
CASRYSGPDEQYF
TGTGCCAGCAGGTACTCGGGTCCCGACGAGCAGTACTTC
>TRBJ1-1|13|.|once|TRBV11-2
CAGSLARNYEAFF
TGTGCCGGCAGCTTGGCACGGAACTATGAAGCTTTCTTT
>TRBJ2-7|16|TRBD2|.|TRBV20-1
CSARDSPGLAKTEQYF
TGCAGTGCTAGAGATTCACCGGGACTAGCTAAGACCGAGCAGTACTTC
>TRBJ2-1|15|TRBD2|few|TRBV2
CASRTGLAEYNEQFF
TGTGCCAGCAGGACGGGACTAGCGGAATACAATGAGCAGTTCTTC
>TRBJ1-2|14|.|.|TRBV6-5
CASRNLGLMAGYTF
TGTGCCAGCAGAAACCTAGGGTTAATGGCTGGCTACACCTTC
>TRBJ1-2|15|.|.|TRBV28
CASSFPEGPLYGYTF
TGTGCCAGCAGTTTCCCAGAGGGCCCTTTGTATGGCTACACCTTC
>TRBJ1-1|15|TRBD1|.|TRBV6-5
CASSTPGQGLVEAFF
TGTGCCAGCAGTACACCGGGACAGGGGTTGGTTGAAGCTTTCTTT
>TRBJ2-3|14|.|few|TRBV7-9
CASSLGVLTDTQYF
TGTGCCAGCAGCTTAGGTGTACTTACAGATACGCAGTATTTT
>TRBJ2-5|15|.|.|TRBV6-5
CASSYGAYPYNEQYF
TGTGCCAGCAGTTACGGGGCGTACCCCTACAATGAGCAGTACTTC
>TRBJ2-7|16|TRBD1|few|TRBV4-1
CASSHPPGTASYEQYF
TGCGCCAGCAGCCACCCCCCCGGGACAGCATCCTACGAGCAGTACTTC
>TRBJ2-5|14|TRBD1|.|TRBV29-1
CSALWGQRKETQYF
TGCAGCGCTCTCTGGGGACAGAGGAAAGAGACCCAGTACTTC
>TRBJ2-1|14|TRBD1|.|TRBV19
CASSTHQMDRPQFF
TGTGCCAGTAGTACCCATCAAATGGACAGGCCCCAGTTCTTC
>TRBJ1-1|14|.|.|TRBV20-1
CSAQSGLRNTEAFF
TGCAGTGCCCAGTCGGGCCTTCGGAACACTGAAGCTTTCTTT
>TRBJ1-5|13|.|.|TRBV27
CASSLSYGQPQHF
TGTGCCAGCAGTTTATCGTATGGGCAGCCCCAGCATTTT